Below, 25 T cell receptor beta chains from the same sample are listed, as sequenced in a study of T cells after yellow fever vaccination. TCRdb independently ran MiXCR on the 5' RACE reads; one entry per CDR3 protein. Among roughly 330,000 distinct CDR3 sequences listed, 6.8% were seen once. The input for sequencing was PBMCs, taken roughly 46 days after the first yellow fever vaccination. Source of these receptors: a man aged 18 to 30 who received the YFV17D yellow fever vaccine.

This sequence joins TRBV6-2 or TRBV6-3 and TRBJ2-7; TRBD1 might be the D (5 bases). There are 13 residues in the CDR3. V was cut by 5 bases and J by 3 bases, with 11 bases left in between. Germline-derived CDR1 and CDR2 are MNHEY and SVGEGT. The CDR3 loop is CASSPIQVYEQYF. The CDR3 nucleotides are TGTGCCAGCAGTCCCATACAGGTCTACGAGCAGTACTTC.

This clonotype showed up just a few times. The CDR3 sequence: CASSQGTSNTEAFF. CDR3 DNA: TGTGCCAGCTCACAGGGGACATCGAACACTGAAGCTTTCTTT. The V call is TRBV18, the J call TRBJ1-1; TRBD1 might be the D (6 bases). V was clipped by 4 bases and J by 1 base, with 10 bases between them. The CDR3 has 14 amino acids. Germline-derived CDR1 and CDR2 are KGHSH and LQKENI.

In this sample, this clonotype turned up a few times. The chain is built from TRBV4-3 and TRBJ2-3, with unresolved D. V gave up 0 bases and J gave up 0 bases, with 13 bases separating them. The CDR3 extends over 17 amino acids. Germline V gene sequence: CDR1 LGHNA, CDR2 YSLEER. The CDR3 region has the DNA TGCGCCAGCAGCCAAGATCGGCGGACGGTTAGCACAGATACGCAGTATTTT. This sequence encodes CASSQDRRTVSTDTQYF.

V gene TRBV7-2 combines with J gene TRBJ1-5, with TRBD1 identical over 9 bases. The germline gives CDR1 SGHTA, CDR2 FQGNSA. CDR3 length: 15 residues. Trimming took 5 bases from V and 3 from J; bases not matched to a gene: 5. The CDR3 spells CASSRGQGPNQPQHF. CDR3 DNA sequence: TGTGCCAGCAGCCGGGGACAGGGACCCAATCAGCCCCAGCATTTT.

In its sample, this clonotype was seen once. The junction departs from the called germline gene at one end, perhaps through a read error. This chain links TRBV20-1 with TRBJ2-2; the D gene is possibly TRBD2 (5 bases). Germline loops: CDR1 DFQATT, CDR2 SNEGSKA (reference sequence). The CDR3 is 15 amino acids. For the CDR3, the DNA is TGCAGTGCTAGTAGTGCTTCGCTTAACACCGGGGAGCTGCTTTTT. Translated: CSASSASLNTGELLF.

J is TRBJ2-3 and V is TRBV12-3 or TRBV12-4; D gene uncertain. This CDR3 comprises 15 residues. V shed 1 base and J shed 4 bases, with 12 bases lying between them. CDR3 in DNA: TGTGCCAGCAGTTTAGGCCTGATGGGCCCAGATACGCAGTATTTT. Translation gives CASSLGLMGPDTQYF.

This clonotype was observed a handful of times. The J gene is TRBJ2-5, the V gene TRBV29-1; D unresolved. CDR3 length: 13 amino acids. Trimming took 7 bases from V and 5 from J, leaving 17 bases between them. Germline V gives CDR1 SQVTM, CDR2 ANQGSEA. DNA of the CDR3: TGCAGCGGAGGCAGACGTAGTGAGGAGACCCAGTACTTC. Its translation: CSGGRRSEETQYF.

This clonotype has more than one count but fewer than ten. The rearrangement joins TRBV29-1 to TRBJ2-3; the D gene is possibly TRBD2 (5 bases). The V gene's germline CDR1 is SQVTM and CDR2 ANQGSEA. V lost 0 bases and J 6 bases, leaving 16 bases between the germline ends. CDR3 size: 15 residues. CDR3 sequence (DNA): TGCAGCGTTGAAGATCAGCCTAGCCCGGCTGATACGCAGTATTTT. This codes for CSVEDQPSPADTQYF.

This chain joins TRBV4-1 and TRBJ1-6; D is undetermined. Trimming removed 1 base at V and 4 bases at J, with 14 bases between. There are 17 residues in the CDR3. Per germline, CDR1 MGHRA and CDR2 YSYEKL. The CDR3 DNA reads as TGCGCCAGCAGCCAAGGCAGCCAAGACCTTTATAATTCACCCCTCCACTTT. As protein: CASSQGSQDLYNSPLHF.

This clonotype was found a few times. This chain connects TRBV5-1 to TRBJ1-2, with D possibly matching TRBD1 (5 bases). Germline V gene data show CDR1 as SGHRS and CDR2 as YFSETQ. The CDR3 spans 14 residues. Deletions cut 0 bases from V and 6 bases from J, with 12 bases between. The CDR3 DNA reads TGCGCCAGCAGCTTGGCCTTAGGGGATAATGGCTACACCTTC. Its translation is CASSLALGDNGYTF.

The chain links TRBV7-9 to TRBJ2-7, with unresolved D. V was cut by 7 bases and J by 4 bases, with 14 bases left in between. This CDR3 is 13 amino acids long. In germline, CDR1 is SEHNR, CDR2 FQNEAQ (reference sequence). CDR3 DNA: TGTGCCAGCACCCGGCCTGAACCGTACGAGCAGTACTTC. This codes for CASTRPEPYEQYF.

At least ten counts were recorded for this clonotype. The V gene is TRBV11-3, the J gene TRBJ2-7; TRBD1 agrees at 7 bases. This CDR3 has 13 amino acids. Losses at the gene ends were 0 bases for V and 6 bases for J; bases not matched to a gene: 2. Germline V gene data show CDR1 as SGHNT and CDR2 as YENEEA. The CDR3 here is CASSLESGGEQYF. The CDR3 DNA follows: TGTGCCAGCAGCTTAGAGTCAGGGGGCGAGCAGTACTTC.

This clonotype came up a few times. The chain links TRBV7-2 to TRBJ2-5; 12 nucleotides agree with TRBD1. CDR1 is SGHTA, CDR2 FQGNSA, per germline. The CDR3 sequence is 16 residues long. Trimming at V came to 1 base and at J to 5 bases, leaving 5 bases not matched to a gene. In DNA, the CDR3 is TGTGCCAGCAGCTTAGGGGGGACAGGGGGCAGGGAGACCCAGTACTTC. Translated, it gives CASSLGGTGGRETQYF.

The CDR3 coding sequence is TGTGCCAGCAGTACCCGGACCCCACAGCCCCAGCATTTT. Its protein is CASSTRTPQPQHF. The chain employs TRBV12-3 or TRBV12-4 and TRBJ1-5; D is ambiguous. V lost 5 bases, J lost 7 bases, and 12 bases lay in between. The CDR3 has 13 residues.

This clonotype appeared a few times. The chain carries TRBV5-1 and TRBJ1-5; D not resolved. This CDR3 is built from 16 residues. Germline V lookup: CDR1 SGHRS, CDR2 YFSETQ. V was pared by 4 bases and J by 0 bases, with 14 bases between. This CDR3 is CASSPGLGYSNQPQHF. The CDR3 bases are TGCGCCAGCAGCCCGGGTCTGGGTTATAGCAATCAGCCCCAGCATTTT.

This clonotype was seen a few times. The V and J genes are TRBV7-2 and TRBJ2-6, with D perhaps given as TRBD1 or TRBD2 (5 bases each). The germline V gene has CDR1 SGHTA and CDR2 FQGNSA. The CDR3 totals 15 residues. V dropped 5 bases and J dropped 2 bases, with 10 bases sitting between them. The CDR3 nucleotides are TGTGCCAGCAGCAGGGGACCCACTGGGGCCAACGTCCTGACTTTC. As protein: CASSRGPTGANVLTF.

This clonotype was observed a few times. The rearrangement uses TRBV19 and TRBJ2-1; D remains unclear. V shed 7 bases and J shed 0 bases, with 16 bases lying between them. The CDR3 has 16 residues. CDR1 LNHDA and CDR2 SQIVND come from the germline V gene (reference sequence). This chain's CDR3 is CASTPAGSSSYNEQFF. Written as DNA, the CDR3 is TGTGCCAGTACTCCAGCTGGCAGTAGCTCCTACAATGAGCAGTTCTTC.

The sample holds many counts of this clonotype. The V gene is TRBV6-6, the J gene TRBJ1-6, with D tentatively TRBD1 (5 bases). From germline, CDR1 is MNHNY and CDR2 SVGAGI (reference sequence). The CDR3 runs to 11 residues. Trimming cost V 5 bases and J 14 bases, with 10 bases left between them. CDR3 amino acids: CASSPTGTLHF. CDR3 DNA sequence: TGTGCCAGCAGTCCAACAGGTACCCTCCACTTT.

This chain joins TRBV12-3 or TRBV12-4 and TRBJ2-1; 9 nucleotides match TRBD1. The CDR3 has 13 residues. Trimming at V came to 5 bases and at J to 10 bases, leaving 6 bases not matched to a gene. The CDR3 sequence: CASSPDRGREQFF. CDR3 coding DNA: TGTGCCAGCAGTCCCGACAGGGGGAGAGAGCAGTTCTTC.

The table lists this clonotype with many counts. Its ends do not fully match the called genes, so a read error is possible. The V and J genes are TRBV14 and TRBJ2-1; no definite D call. The CDR3 is 16 residues long. Germline-derived CDR1 and CDR2 are SGHDN and FVKESK. CDR3 nucleotide sequence: TGTGCCAGCAGCCCCCCTTTGGTATTTGGCTACCATGAGCAGTTCTTC. Translating gives CASSPPLVFGYHEQFF.

The sample holds many counts of this clonotype. The chain combines TRBV6-1 with TRBJ2-7; 9 bases align to TRBD1. The CDR3 runs 14 residues. J gave up 3 bases and V 7 bases, and 7 bases lay outside the gene matches. CDR1 and CDR2 from the germline V gene are MNHNS and SASEGT. CDR3 bases: TGTGCCAGCATCCACGGGGGACAGGGCTACGAGCAGTACGTC. Translation: CASIHGGQGYEQYV.

In its sample, this clonotype was seen many times. This chain uses TRBV7-8 with TRBJ2-5; possibly TRBD1 or TRBD2 for D (6 bases each). With 4 bases removed from V and 5 bases from J, the gap between germline ends came to 17 bases. Germline V CDR1 and CDR2: SGHVS, FQNEAQ. The CDR3 loop spans 15 amino acids. The CDR3 nucleotides read TGTGCCAGCAGCTCCCTGGGGGGCAGCGGGGAGACCCAGTACTTC. Translation gives CASSSLGGSGETQYF.

This clonotype came up a few times. The J gene is TRBJ2-7, the V gene TRBV5-1; weak D call: TRBD1 (7 bases). Germline CDR1 and CDR2: SGHRS and YFSETQ. With 3 bases removed from V and 3 bases from J, the gap between germline ends came to 25 bases. CDR3 length: 18 amino acids. As DNA, the CDR3 is TGCGCCAGCAGCTCCACCCTAACGACAGGGCACGGGAGCTACGAGCAGTACTTC. It is translated as CASSSTLTTGHGSYEQYF.

This clonotype was observed a few times. The V call is TRBV5-6, the J call TRBJ2-5; D is undetermined. The CDR3 extends over 15 amino acids. CDR1 and CDR2 (germline): SGHDT, YYEEEE. V lost 1 base to trimming and J lost 1 base, with 11 bases between them. The CDR3: CASSLPSQFQETQYF. The CDR3 region has the DNA TGTGCCAGCAGCTTGCCGTCACAGTTCCAAGAGACCCAGTACTTC. The full variable domain, in which reference TRBV5-6 and TRBJ2-5 provide the parts outside the CDR3, is DAGVTQSPTHLIKTRGQQVTLRCSPKSGHDTVSWYQQALGQGPQFIFQYYEEEERQRGNFPDRFSGHQFPNYSSELNVNALLLGDSALYLCASSLPSQFQETQYFGPGTRLLVL.

This chain's CDR3 is CASSQGTANSYEQYV. The CDR3 DNA sequence: TGTGCCAGCAGCCAAGGGACAGCGAACTCCTACGAGCAGTACGTC. The chain has TRBV3-1 and TRBJ2-7; D perhaps matches TRBD1 (6 bases). The CDR3 is 15 residues long. V dropped 1 base and J dropped 0 bases, with 10 bases sitting between them. CDR1 is LGHDT and CDR2 is YNNKEL in the germline V gene (reference sequence).